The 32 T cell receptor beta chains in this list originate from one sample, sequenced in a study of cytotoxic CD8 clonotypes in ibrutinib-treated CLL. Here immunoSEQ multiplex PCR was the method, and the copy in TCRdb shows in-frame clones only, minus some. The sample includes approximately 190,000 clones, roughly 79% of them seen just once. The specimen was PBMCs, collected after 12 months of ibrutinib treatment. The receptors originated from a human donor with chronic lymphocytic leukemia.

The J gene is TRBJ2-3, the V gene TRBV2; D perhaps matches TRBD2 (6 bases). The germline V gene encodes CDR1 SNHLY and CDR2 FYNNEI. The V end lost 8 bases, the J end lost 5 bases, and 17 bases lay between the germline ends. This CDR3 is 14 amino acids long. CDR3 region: CASGGDIVRDTQYF. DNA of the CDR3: TGTGCCAGCGGAGGGGATATAGTAAGAGATACGCAGTATTTT. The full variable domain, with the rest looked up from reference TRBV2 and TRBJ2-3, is EPEVTQTPSHQVTQMGQEVILRCVPISNHLYFYWYRQILGQKVEFLVSFYNNEISEKSEIFDDQFSVERPDGSNFTLKIRSTKLEDSAMYFCASGGDIVRDTQYFGPGTRLTVL.

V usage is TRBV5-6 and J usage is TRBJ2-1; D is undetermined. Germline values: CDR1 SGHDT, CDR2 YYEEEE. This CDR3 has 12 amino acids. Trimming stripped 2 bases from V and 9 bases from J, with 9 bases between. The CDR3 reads CASSFGVTEQFF. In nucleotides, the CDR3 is TGTGCCAGCAGCTTTGGAGTGACTGAGCAGTTCTTC.

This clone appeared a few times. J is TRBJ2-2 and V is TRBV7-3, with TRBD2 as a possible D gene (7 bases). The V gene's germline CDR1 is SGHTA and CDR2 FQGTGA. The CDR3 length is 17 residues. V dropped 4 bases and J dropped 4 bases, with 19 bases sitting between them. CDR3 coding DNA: TGTGCCAGCAGCTCCTCCTTGGGGGGGGCAGGCACCGGGGAGCTGTTTTTT. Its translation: CASSSSLGGAGTGELFF.

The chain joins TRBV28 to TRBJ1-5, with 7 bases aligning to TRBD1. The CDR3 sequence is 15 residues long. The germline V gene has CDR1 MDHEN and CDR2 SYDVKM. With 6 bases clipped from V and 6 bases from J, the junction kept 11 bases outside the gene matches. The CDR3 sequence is CASSSPAGGPQPQHF. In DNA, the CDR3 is TGTGCCAGCAGCTCTCCCGCAGGGGGGCCTCAGCCCCAGCATTTT.

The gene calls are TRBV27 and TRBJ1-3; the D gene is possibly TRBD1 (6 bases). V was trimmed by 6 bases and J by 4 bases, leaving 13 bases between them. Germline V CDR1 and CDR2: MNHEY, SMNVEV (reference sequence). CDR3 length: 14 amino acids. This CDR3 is CASSQQGYGNTIYF. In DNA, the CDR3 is TGTGCCAGCAGCCAACAGGGCTACGGAAACACCATATATTTT.

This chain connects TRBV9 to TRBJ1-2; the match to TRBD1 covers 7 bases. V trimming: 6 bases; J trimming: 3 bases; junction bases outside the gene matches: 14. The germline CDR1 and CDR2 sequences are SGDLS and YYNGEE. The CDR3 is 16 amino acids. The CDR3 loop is CASTKGGAGGDYGYTF. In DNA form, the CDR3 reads TGTGCCAGCACAAAAGGGGGCGCTGGTGGAGACTATGGCTACACCTTC.

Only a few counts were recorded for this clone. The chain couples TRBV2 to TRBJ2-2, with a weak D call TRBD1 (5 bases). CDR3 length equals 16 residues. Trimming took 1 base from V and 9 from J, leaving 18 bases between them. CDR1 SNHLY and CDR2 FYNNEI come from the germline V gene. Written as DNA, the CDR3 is TGTGCCAGCAGTGAAGATTTCCAGGGCCGTAGGCGGGAGCTGTTTTTT. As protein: CASSEDFQGRRRELFF. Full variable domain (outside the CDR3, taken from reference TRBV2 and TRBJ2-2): EPEVTQTPSHQVTQMGQEVILRCVPISNHLYFYWYRQILGQKVEFLVSFYNNEISEKSEIFDDQFSVERPDGSNFTLKIRSTKLEDSAMYFCASSEDFQGRRRELFFGEGSRLTVL.

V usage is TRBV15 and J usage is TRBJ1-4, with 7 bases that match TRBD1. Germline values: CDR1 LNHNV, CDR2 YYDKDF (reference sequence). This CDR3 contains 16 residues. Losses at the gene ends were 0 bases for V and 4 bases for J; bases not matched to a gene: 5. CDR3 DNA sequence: TGTGCCACCAGCAGAGATCAGGGGGGCCGTAATGAAAAACTGTTTTTT. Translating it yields CATSRDQGGRNEKLFF.

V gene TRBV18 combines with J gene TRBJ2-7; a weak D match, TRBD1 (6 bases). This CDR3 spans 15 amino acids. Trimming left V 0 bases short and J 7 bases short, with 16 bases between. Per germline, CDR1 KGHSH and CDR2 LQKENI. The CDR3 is CASSPPQGGRGEQYF. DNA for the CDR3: TGTGCCAGCTCACCACCACAGGGTGGTAGGGGTGAGCAGTACTTC.

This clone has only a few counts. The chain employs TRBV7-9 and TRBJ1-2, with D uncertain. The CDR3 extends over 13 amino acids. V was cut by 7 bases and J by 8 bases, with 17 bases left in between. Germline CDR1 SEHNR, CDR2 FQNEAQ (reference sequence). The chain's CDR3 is CASKGEAAGGYTF. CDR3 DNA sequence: TGTGCCAGCAAAGGTGAGGCGGCGGGAGGCTACACCTTC.

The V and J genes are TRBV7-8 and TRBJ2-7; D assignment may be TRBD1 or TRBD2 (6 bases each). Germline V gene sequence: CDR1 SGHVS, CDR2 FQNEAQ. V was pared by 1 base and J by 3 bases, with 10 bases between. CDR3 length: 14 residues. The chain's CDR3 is CASSLGRGGYEQYF. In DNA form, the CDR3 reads TGTGCCAGCAGCTTAGGCAGGGGAGGCTACGAGCAGTACTTC. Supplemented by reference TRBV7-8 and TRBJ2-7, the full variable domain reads GAGVSQSPRYKVAKRGQDVALRCDPISGHVSLFWYQQALGQGPEFLTYFQNEAQLDKSGLPSDRFFAERPEGSVSTLKIQRTQQEDSAVYLCASSLGRGGYEQYFGPGTRLTVT.

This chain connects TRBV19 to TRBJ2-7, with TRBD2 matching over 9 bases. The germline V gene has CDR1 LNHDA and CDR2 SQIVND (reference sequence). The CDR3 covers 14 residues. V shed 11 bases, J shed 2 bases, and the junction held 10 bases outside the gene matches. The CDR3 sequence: CACAQLAGPYEQYF. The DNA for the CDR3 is TGTGCCTGCGCTCAGCTAGCGGGACCCTACGAGCAGTACTTC.

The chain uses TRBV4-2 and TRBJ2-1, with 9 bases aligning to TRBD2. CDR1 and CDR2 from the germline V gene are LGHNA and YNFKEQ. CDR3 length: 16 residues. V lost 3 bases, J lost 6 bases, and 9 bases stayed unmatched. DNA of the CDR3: TGTGCCAGCAGCCACCCCGGGACTAGCTACCCCAATGAGCAGTTCTTC. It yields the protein CASSHPGTSYPNEQFF.

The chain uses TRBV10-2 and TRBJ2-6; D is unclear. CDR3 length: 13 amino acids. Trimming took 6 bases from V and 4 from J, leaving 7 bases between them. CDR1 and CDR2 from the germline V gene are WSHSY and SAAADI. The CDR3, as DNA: TGCGCCAGCAGGGGTACCGGGGCCAACGTCCTGACTTTC. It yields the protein CASRGTGANVLTF.

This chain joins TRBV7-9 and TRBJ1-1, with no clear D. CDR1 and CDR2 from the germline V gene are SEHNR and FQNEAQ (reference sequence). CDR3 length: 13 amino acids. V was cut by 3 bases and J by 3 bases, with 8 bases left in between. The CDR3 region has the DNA TGTGCCAGCAGCTTCGCACAGCACACTGAAGCTTTCTTT. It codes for CASSFAQHTEAFF.

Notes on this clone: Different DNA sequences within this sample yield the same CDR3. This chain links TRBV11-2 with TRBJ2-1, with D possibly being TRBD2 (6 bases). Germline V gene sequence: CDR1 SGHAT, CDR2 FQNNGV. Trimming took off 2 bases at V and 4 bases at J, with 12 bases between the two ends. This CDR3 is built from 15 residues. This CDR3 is CASSLLSGLYNEQFF. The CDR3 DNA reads TGTGCCAGCAGCTTACTTAGCGGTCTATACAATGAGCAGTTCTTC.

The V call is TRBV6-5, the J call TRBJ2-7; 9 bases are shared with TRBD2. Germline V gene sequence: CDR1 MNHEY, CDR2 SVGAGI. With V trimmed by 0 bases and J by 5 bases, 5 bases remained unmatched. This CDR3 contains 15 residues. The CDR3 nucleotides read TGTGCCAGCAGTTACTCTTCTAGCGGGGTTAACGAGCAGTACTTC. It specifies CASSYSSSGVNEQYF.

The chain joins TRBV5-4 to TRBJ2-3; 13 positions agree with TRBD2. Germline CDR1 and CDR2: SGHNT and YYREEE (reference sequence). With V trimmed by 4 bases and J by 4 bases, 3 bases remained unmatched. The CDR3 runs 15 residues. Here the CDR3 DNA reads TGTGCCAGCAGCCCGGGACTAGCGGGGTCAGATACGCAGTATTTT. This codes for CASSPGLAGSDTQYF. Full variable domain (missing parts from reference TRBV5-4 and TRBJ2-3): ETGVTQSPTHLIKTRGQQVTLRCSSQSGHNTVSWYQQALGQGPQFIFQYYREEENGRGNFPPRFSGLQFPNYSSELNVNALELDDSALYLCASSPGLAGSDTQYFGPGTRLTVL.

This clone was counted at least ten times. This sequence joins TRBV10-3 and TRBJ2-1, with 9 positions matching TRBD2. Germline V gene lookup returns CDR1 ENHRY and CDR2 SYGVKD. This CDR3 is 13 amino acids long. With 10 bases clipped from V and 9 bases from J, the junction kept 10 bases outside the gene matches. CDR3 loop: CATSIAGDAEQFF. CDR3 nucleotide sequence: TGTGCCACCTCAATAGCGGGAGATGCTGAGCAGTTCTTC.

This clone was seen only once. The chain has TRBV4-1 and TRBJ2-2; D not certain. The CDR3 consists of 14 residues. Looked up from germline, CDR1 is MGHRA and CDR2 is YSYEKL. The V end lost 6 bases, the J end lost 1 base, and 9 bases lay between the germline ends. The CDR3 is CASRIRENTGELFF. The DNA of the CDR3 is TGCGCCAGCAGGATCCGAGAGAACACCGGGGAGCTGTTTTTT.

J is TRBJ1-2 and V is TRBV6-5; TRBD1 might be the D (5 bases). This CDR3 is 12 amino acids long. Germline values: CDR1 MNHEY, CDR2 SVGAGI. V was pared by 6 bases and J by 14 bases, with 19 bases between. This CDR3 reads CASSHGGAVETF. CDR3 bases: TGTGCCAGCAGCCACGGTGGGGCAGTGGAAACCTTC.

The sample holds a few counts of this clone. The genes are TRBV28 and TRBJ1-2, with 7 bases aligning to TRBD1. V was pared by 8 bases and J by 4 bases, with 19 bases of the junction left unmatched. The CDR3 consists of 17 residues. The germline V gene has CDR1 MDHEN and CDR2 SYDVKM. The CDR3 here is CASLTGTVYPTPYGYTF. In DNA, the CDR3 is TGTGCCAGCTTGACTGGGACAGTGTACCCCACCCCCTATGGCTACACCTTC.

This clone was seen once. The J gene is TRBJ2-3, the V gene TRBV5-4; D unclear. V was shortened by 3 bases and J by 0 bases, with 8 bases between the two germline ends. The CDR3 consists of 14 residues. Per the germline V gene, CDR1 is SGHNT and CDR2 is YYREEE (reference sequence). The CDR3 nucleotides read TGTGCCAGCAGCTCAGACCTTAGCACAGATACGCAGTATTTT. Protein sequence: CASSSDLSTDTQYF. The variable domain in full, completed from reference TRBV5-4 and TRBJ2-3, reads ETGVTQSPTHLIKTRGQQVTLRCSSQSGHNTVSWYQQALGQGPQFIFQYYREEENGRGNFPPRFSGLQFPNYSSELNVNALELDDSALYLCASSSDLSTDTQYFGPGTRLTVL.

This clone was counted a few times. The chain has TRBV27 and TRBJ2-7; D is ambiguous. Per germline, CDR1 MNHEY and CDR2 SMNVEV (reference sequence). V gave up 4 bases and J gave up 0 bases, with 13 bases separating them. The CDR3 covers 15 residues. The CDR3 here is CASSSQSQSSYEQYF. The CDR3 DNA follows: TGTGCCAGCAGTTCCCAATCCCAAAGCTCCTACGAGCAGTACTTC.

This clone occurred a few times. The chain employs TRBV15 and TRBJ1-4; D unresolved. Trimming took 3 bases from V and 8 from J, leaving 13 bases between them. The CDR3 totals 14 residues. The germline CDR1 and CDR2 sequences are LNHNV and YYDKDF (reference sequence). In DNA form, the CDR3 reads TGTGCCACCAGCAGCGAGGAGGGAAACGAAAAACTGTTTTTT. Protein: CATSSEEGNEKLFF.

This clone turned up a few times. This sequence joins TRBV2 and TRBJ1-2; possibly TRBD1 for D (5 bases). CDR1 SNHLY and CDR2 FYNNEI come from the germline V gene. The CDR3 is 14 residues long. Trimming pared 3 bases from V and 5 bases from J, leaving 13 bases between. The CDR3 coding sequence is TGTGCCAGCAGTGATAGAGGGACGGGTTATGGCTACACCTTC. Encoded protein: CASSDRGTGYGYTF.

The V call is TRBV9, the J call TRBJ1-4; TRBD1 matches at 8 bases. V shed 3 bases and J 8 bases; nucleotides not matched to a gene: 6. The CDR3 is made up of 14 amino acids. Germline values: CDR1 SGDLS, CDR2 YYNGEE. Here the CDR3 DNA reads TGTGCCAGCAGCGCCCGGACAGGGCGAGAAAAACTGTTTTTT. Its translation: CASSARTGREKLFF.

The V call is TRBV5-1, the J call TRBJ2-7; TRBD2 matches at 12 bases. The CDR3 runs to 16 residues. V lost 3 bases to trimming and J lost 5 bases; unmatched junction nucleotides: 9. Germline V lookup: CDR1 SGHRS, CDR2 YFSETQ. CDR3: CASSYQTSGRTNEQYF. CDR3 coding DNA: TGCGCCAGCAGCTACCAAACTAGCGGGAGGACCAACGAGCAGTACTTC.

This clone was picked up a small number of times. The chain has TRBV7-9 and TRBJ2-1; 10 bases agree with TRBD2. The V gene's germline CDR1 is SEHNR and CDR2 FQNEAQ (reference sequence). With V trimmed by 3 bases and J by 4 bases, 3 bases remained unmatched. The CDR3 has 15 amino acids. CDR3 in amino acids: CASSFLAGEYNEQFF. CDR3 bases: TGTGCCAGCAGCTTCCTAGCGGGGGAGTACAATGAGCAGTTCTTC.

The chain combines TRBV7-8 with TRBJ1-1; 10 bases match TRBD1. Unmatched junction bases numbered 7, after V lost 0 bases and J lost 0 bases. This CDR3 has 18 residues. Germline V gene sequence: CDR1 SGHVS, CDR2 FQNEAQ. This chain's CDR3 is CASSLARGTGAMNTEAFF. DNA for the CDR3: TGTGCCAGCAGCTTAGCGCGCGGGACAGGGGCCATGAACACTGAAGCTTTCTTT.

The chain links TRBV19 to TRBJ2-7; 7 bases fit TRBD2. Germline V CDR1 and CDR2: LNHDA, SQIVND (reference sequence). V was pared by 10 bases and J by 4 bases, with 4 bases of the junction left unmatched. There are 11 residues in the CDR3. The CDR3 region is CATREGYEQYF. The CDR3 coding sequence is TGTGCCACCAGGGAGGGTTACGAGCAGTACTTC.

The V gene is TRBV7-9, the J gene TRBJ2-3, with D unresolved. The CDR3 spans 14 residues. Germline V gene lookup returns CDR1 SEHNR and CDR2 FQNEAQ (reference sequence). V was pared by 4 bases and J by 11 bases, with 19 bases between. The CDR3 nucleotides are TGTGCCAGCAGCTCCGGGCCGGCCCCAAGACGGCAGTATTTT. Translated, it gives CASSSGPAPRRQYF.